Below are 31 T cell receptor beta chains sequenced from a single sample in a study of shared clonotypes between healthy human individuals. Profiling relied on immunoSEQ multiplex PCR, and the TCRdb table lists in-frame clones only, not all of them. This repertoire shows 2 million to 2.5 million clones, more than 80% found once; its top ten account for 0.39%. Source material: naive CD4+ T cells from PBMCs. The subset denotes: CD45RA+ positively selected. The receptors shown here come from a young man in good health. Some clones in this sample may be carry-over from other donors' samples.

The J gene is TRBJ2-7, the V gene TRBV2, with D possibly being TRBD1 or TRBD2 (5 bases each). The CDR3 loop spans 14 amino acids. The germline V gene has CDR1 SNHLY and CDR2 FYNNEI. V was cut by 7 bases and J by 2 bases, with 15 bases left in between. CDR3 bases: TGTGCCAGCATGTCAGGGACCTCTGCCTACGAGCAGTACTTC. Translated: CASMSGTSAYEQYF.

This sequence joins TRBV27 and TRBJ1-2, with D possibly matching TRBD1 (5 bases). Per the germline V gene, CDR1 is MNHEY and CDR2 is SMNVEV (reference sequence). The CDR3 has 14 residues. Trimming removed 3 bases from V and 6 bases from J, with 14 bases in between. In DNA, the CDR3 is TGTGCCAGCAGTTTCCGGGGCCCCGTAGATGGCTACACCTTC. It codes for CASSFRGPVDGYTF.

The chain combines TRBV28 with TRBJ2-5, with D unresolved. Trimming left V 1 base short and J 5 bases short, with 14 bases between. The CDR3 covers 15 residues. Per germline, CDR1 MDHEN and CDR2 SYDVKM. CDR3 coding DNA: TGTGCCAGCAGTTTATTACTGCCCCCTGGGGAGACCCAGTACTTC. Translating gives CASSLLLPPGETQYF.

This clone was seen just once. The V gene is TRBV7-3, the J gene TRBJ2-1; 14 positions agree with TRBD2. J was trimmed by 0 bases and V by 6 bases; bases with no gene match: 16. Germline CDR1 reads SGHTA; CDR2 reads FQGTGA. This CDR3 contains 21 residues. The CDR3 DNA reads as TGTGCCAGCAGTCGAGGACGACTAGCGGGAGGGCCTTTTAGCTCCTACAATGAGCAGTTCTTC. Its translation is CASSRGRLAGGPFSSYNEQFF.

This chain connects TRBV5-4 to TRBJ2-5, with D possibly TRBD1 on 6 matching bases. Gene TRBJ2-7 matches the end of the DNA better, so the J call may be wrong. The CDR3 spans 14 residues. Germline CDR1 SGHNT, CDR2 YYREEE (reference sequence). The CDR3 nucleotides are TGTGCCAGCAGCCTTGGGGGCCTAGGTGTCGAGCAGTACTTC. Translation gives CASSLGGLGVEQYF.

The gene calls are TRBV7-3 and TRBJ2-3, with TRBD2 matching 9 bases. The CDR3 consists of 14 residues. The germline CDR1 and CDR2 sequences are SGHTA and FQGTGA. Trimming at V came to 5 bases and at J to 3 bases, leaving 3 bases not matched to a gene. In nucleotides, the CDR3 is TGTGCCAGCAGCATAGGACTAGCGACAGATACGCAGTATTTT. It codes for CASSIGLATDTQYF.

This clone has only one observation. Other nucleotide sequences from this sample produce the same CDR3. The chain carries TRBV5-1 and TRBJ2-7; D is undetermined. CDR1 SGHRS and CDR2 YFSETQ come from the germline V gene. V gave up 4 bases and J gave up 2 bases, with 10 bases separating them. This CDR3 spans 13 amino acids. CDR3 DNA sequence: TGCGCCAGCAGCCTCGGGTCCCCCTACGAGCAGTACTTC. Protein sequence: CASSLGSPYEQYF.

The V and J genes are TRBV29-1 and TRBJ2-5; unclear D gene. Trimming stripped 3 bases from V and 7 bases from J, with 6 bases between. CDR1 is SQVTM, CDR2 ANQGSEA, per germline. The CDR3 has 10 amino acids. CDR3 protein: CSVDSGTQYF. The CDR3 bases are TGCAGCGTTGATTCGGGGACCCAGTACTTC.

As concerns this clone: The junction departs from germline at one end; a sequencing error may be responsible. The CDR3 region is CAWSSNSEAFF. DNA of the CDR3: TGTGCCTGGAGTAGTAACAGTGAAGCTTTCTTT. The chain employs TRBV30 and TRBJ1-1, with D uncertain. Germline lookup yields CDR1 GTSNPN and CDR2 SVGIG (reference sequence). The CDR3 extends over 11 amino acids.

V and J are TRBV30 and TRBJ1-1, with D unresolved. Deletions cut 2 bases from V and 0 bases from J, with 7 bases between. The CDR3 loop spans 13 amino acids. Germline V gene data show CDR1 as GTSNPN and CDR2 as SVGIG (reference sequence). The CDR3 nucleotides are TGTGCCTGGAGTATGCAAGTGAACACTGAAGCTTTCTTT. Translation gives CAWSMQVNTEAFF.

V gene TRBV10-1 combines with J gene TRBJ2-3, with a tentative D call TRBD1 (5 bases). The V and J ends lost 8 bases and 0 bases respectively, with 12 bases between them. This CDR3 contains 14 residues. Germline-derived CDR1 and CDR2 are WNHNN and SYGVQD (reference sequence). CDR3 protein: CASPKDRSTDTQYF. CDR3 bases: TGCGCCAGCCCTAAAGACAGAAGCACAGATACGCAGTATTTT.

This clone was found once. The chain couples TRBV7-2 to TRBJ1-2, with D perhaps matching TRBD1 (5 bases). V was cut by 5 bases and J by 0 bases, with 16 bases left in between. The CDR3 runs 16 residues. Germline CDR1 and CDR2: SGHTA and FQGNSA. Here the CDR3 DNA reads TGTGCCAGCAGCCCCGGCCCCACCAGGGCTAACTATGGCTACACCTTC. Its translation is CASSPGPTRANYGYTF.

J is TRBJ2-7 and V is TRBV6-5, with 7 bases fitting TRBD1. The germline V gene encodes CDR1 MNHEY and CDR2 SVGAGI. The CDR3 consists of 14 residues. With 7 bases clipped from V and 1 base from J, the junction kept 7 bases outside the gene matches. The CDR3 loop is CASTVPGQSYEQYF. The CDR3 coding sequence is TGTGCCAGCACCGTCCCGGGACAGTCCTACGAGCAGTACTTC.

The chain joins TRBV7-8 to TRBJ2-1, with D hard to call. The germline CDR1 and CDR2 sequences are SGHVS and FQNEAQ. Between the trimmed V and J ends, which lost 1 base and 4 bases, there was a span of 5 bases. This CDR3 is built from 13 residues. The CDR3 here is CASSLVLYNEQFF. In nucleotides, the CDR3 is TGTGCCAGCAGCTTAGTACTTTACAATGAGCAGTTCTTC.

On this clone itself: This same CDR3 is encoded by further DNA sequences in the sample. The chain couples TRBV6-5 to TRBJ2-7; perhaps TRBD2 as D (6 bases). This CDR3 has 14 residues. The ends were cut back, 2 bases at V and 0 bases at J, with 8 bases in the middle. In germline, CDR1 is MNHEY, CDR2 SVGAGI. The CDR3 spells CASSYGGISYEQYF. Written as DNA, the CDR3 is TGTGCCAGCAGTTACGGGGGGATCTCCTACGAGCAGTACTTC.

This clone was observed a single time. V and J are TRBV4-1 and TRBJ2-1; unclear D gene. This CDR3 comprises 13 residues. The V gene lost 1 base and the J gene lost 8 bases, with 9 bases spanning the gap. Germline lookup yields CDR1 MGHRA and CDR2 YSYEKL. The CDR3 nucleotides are TGCGCCAGCAGCCAAGTGCGTCCCGATGAGCAGTTCTTC. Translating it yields CASSQVRPDEQFF.

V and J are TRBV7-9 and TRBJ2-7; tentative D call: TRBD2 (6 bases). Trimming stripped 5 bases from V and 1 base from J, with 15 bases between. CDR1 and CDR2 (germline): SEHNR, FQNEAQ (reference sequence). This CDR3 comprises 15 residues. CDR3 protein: CASSTPRERSYEQYF. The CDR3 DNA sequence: TGTGCCAGCAGCACCCCCCGGGAGAGATCCTACGAGCAGTACTTC.

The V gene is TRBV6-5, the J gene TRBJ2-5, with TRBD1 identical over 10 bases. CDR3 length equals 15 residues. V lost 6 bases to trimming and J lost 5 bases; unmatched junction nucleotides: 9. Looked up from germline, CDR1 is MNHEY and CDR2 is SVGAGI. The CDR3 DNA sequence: TGTGCCAGCAGGGGCGGACAGGGGGTCTTGGAGACCCAGTACTTC. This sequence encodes CASRGGQGVLETQYF.

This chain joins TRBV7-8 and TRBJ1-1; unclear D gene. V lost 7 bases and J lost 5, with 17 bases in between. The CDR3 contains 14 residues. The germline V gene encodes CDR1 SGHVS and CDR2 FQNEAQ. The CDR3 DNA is TGTGCCAGCACCCCCCGGGAGGGAAAAACTGAAGCTTTCTTT. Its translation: CASTPREGKTEAFF.

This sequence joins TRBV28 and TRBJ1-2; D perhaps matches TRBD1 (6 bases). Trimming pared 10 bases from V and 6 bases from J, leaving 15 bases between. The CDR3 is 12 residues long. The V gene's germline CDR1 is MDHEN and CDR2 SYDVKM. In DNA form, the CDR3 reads TGTGCCACCTCCGACAGGACCCATGGCTACACCTTC. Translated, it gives CATSDRTHGYTF.

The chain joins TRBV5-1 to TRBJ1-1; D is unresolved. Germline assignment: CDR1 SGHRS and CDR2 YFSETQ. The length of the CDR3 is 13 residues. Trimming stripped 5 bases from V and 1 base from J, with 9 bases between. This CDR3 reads CASSRRENTEAFF. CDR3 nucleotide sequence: TGCGCCAGCAGTAGGCGGGAGAACACTGAAGCTTTCTTT.

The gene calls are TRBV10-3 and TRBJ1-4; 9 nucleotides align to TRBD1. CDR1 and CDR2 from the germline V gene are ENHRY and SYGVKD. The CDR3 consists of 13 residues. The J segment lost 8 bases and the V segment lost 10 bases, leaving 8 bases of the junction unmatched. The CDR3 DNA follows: TGTGCCACGGCGGGACAGGGCCAAGAAAAACTGTTTTTT. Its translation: CATAGQGQEKLFF.

The CDR3 region has the DNA TGTGCCAGCAGCTTACCCTGGACTAGCAGCCAAGAGACCCAGTACTTC. Translated: CASSLPWTSSQETQYF. V and J are TRBV7-9 and TRBJ2-5; TRBD2 matches at 8 bases. With V trimmed by 2 bases and J by 1 base, 6 bases remained unmatched. The V gene's germline CDR1 is SEHNR and CDR2 FQNEAQ (reference sequence). The CDR3 runs 16 residues.

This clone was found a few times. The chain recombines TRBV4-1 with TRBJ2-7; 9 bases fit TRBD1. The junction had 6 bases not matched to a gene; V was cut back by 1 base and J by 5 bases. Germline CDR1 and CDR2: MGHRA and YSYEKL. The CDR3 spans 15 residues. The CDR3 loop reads CASSQAGTGNHEQYF. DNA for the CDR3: TGCGCCAGCAGCCAAGCCGGGACAGGGAACCACGAGCAGTACTTC.

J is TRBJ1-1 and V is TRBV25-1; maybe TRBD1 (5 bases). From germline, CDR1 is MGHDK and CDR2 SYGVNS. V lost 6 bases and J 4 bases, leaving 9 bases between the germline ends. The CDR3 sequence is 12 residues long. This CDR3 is CASSQGGTEAFF. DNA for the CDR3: TGTGCCAGCAGCCAGGGTGGCACTGAAGCTTTCTTT.

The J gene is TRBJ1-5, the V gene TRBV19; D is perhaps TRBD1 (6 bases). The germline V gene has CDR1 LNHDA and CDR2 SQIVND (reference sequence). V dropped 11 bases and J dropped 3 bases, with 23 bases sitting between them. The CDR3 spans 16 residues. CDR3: CACHGDTQIPNQPQHF. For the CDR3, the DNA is TGTGCCTGTCACGGGGACACTCAAATCCCCAATCAGCCCCAGCATTTT.

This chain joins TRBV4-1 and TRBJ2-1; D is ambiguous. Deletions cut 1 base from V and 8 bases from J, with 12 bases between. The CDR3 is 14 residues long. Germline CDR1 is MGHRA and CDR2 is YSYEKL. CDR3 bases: TGCGCCAGCAGCCAAGCCCCGATAGCCGATGAGCAGTTCTTC. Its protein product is CASSQAPIADEQFF.

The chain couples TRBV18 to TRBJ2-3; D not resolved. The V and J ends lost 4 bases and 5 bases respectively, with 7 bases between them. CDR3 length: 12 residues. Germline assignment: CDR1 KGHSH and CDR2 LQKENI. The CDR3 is CASSLPLDTQYF. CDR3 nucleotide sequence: TGTGCCAGCTCACTCCCCTTAGATACGCAGTATTTT.

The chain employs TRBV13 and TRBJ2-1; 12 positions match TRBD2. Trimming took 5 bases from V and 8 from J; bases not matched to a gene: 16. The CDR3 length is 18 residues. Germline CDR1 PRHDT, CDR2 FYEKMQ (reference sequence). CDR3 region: CASSRRRLAGEGSDEQFF. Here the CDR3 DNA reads TGTGCCAGCAGCCGAAGGCGACTAGCGGGAGAGGGATCGGATGAGCAGTTCTTC. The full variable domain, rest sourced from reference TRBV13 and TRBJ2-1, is AAGVIQSPRHLIKEKRETATLKCYPIPRHDTVYWYQQGPGQDPQFLISFYEKMQSDKGSIPDRFSAQQFSDYHSELNMSSLELGDSALYFCASSRRRLAGEGSDEQFFGPGTRLTVL.

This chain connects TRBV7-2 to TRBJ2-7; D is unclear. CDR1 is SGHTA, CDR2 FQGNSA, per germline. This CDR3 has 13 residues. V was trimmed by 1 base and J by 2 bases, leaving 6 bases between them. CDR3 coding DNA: TGTGCCAGCAGCTTAGTCACCACCTACGAGCAGTACTTC. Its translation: CASSLVTTYEQYF.

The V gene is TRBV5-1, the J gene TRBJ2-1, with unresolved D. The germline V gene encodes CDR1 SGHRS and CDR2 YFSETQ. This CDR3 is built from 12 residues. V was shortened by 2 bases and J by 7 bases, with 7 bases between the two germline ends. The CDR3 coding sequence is TGCGCCAGCAGCTTAATAACGAATGAGCAGTTCTTC. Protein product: CASSLITNEQFF.